This is a list of T cell receptor beta chains from one sample in a study of response to subunit inactivated influenza vaccine. TCRdb re-derived calls from the RT-PCR reads in MiXCR, one entry per CDR3 protein. The repertoire holds 860,000 or so distinct CDR3 sequences, with 20% to 25% as singletons. Sequencing used PBMCs from blood, obtained about 5 days after vaccination. The receptors derive from a man aged 45-65 years who received an inactivated influenza vaccine. The CDR3 runs from the conserved cysteine through the conserved F or W. D genes are given only for firm matches. The size entry is marked missing in some rows and otherwise reads once, few, many or a size class.

v_gene: TRBV5-1
d_gene: .
abundance: .
j_gene: TRBJ2-7
CDR3aa: CASRDPTYEQYF
CDR3nt: TGCGCCAGCCGTGATCCTACCTACGAGCAGTACTTC

v_gene: TRBV4-3
d_gene: .
abundance: .
j_gene: TRBJ1-1
CDR3aa: CASSQDHPGRGTEAFF
CDR3nt: TGCGCCAGCAGCCAAGATCACCCAGGGAGGGGCACTGAAGCTTTCTTT

v_gene: TRBV6-1
d_gene: .
abundance: few
j_gene: TRBJ1-1
CDR3aa: CASSVTGLGTEAFF
CDR3nt: TGTGCCAGCAGTGTTACAGGCTTAGGGACTGAAGCTTTCTTT

v_gene: TRBV3-1
d_gene: .
abundance: .
j_gene: TRBJ2-7
CDR3aa: CASSQPGSEQYF
CDR3nt: TGTGCCAGCAGCCAACCCGGGTCCGAGCAGTACTTC

v_gene: TRBV18
d_gene: TRBD2
abundance: few
j_gene: TRBJ2-7
CDR3aa: CASSPLYSGEVYEQYF
CDR3nt: TGTGCCAGCTCACCACTCTATAGCGGGGAAGTCTACGAGCAGTACTTC

v_gene: TRBV12-3/TRBV12-4
d_gene: .
abundance: many
j_gene: TRBJ1-2
CDR3aa: CASSFRGAYGYTF
CDR3nt: TGTGCCAGCAGTTTTCGGGGGGCCTATGGCTACACCTTC

v_gene: TRBV7-2
d_gene: .
abundance: few
j_gene: TRBJ2-7
CDR3aa: CASSLGVGASYEQYF
CDR3nt: TGTGCCAGCAGCTTAGGGGTAGGGGCATCCTACGAGCAGTACTTC

v_gene: TRBV4-2
d_gene: .
abundance: many
j_gene: TRBJ1-3
CDR3aa: CASSRRPTGRSGNTIYF
CDR3nt: TGTGCCAGCAGCCGCAGACCGACAGGCCGCTCTGGAAACACCATATATTTT

v_gene: TRBV10-3
d_gene: TRBD2
abundance: .
j_gene: TRBJ2-7
CDR3aa: CAITSGSFSYEQYF
CDR3nt: TGTGCCATCACTAGCGGGAGTTTCTCCTACGAGCAGTACTTC

v_gene: TRBV24-1
d_gene: TRBD2
abundance: few
j_gene: TRBJ2-7
CDR3aa: CATSDRLAGVYEQYF
CDR3nt: TGTGCCACCAGTGATAGGCTAGCGGGAGTATACGAGCAGTACTTC

v_gene: TRBV20-1
d_gene: .
abundance: few
j_gene: TRBJ2-1
CDR3aa: CSARDIRGANNEQFF
CDR3nt: TGCAGTGCTAGAGATATCCGGGGAGCGAACAATGAGCAGTTCTTC

v_gene: TRBV18
d_gene: .
abundance: .
j_gene: TRBJ2-3
CDR3aa: CASSPVGSTDTQYF
CDR3nt: TGTGCCAGCTCACCTGTGGGCAGCACAGATACGCAGTATTTT

v_gene: TRBV12-3/TRBV12-4
d_gene: .
abundance: many
j_gene: TRBJ1-3
CDR3aa: CASSQRASWNTIYF
CDR3nt: TGTGCCAGCAGTCAGCGGGCTTCATGGAACACCATATATTTT

v_gene: TRBV6-1
d_gene: TRBD1
abundance: few
j_gene: TRBJ1-2
CDR3aa: CASSRGRGHLDYGYTF
CDR3nt: TGTGCCAGCAGCCGAGGCAGGGGGCATTTAGACTATGGCTACACCTTC

v_gene: TRBV24-1
d_gene: .
abundance: few
j_gene: TRBJ1-2
CDR3aa: CATSDPGRRGYTF
CDR3nt: TGTGCCACCAGTGACCCCGGGCGTCGTGGCTACACCTTC

v_gene: TRBV12-3/TRBV12-4
d_gene: .
abundance: many
j_gene: TRBJ1-6
CDR3aa: CASSGWGTNNSPLHF
CDR3nt: TGTGCCAGCAGCGGGTGGGGGACCAATAATTCACCCCTCCACTTT

v_gene: TRBV6-1
d_gene: .
abundance: .
j_gene: TRBJ2-1
CDR3aa: CASGMRAGVNEQFF
CDR3nt: TGTGCCAGCGGAATGAGGGCCGGGGTCAATGAGCAGTTCTTC

v_gene: TRBV27
d_gene: .
abundance: few
j_gene: TRBJ2-5
CDR3aa: CASSYMGRGRMETQYF
CDR3nt: TGTGCCAGCAGTTATATGGGCAGGGGTCGCATGGAGACCCAGTACTTC

v_gene: TRBV5-6
d_gene: .
abundance: .
j_gene: TRBJ2-1
CDR3aa: CASSLQGLNEQFF
CDR3nt: TGTGCCAGCAGCTTGCAGGGCCTCAATGAGCAGTTCTTC

v_gene: TRBV5-1
d_gene: .
abundance: .
j_gene: TRBJ2-3
CDR3aa: CASSWVDIRDTQYF
CDR3nt: TGCGCCAGCAGCTGGGTGGATATACGAGATACGCAGTATTTT

v_gene: TRBV10-3
d_gene: .
abundance: .
j_gene: TRBJ2-3
CDR3aa: CAIRPEVGDTQYF
CDR3nt: TGTGCCATCAGACCGGAGGTAGGAGATACGCAGTATTTT

v_gene: TRBV7-9
d_gene: .
abundance: .
j_gene: TRBJ2-2
CDR3aa: CASSHRDPTGELFF
CDR3nt: TGTGCCAGCAGCCACAGGGACCCGACCGGGGAGCTGTTTTTT

v_gene: TRBV3-1
d_gene: TRBD2
abundance: .
j_gene: TRBJ2-1
CDR3aa: CASSQDIGLAGHEQFF
CDR3nt: TGTGCCAGCAGCCAAGATATCGGACTAGCGGGGCATGAGCAGTTCTTC

v_gene: TRBV29-1
d_gene: .
abundance: few
j_gene: TRBJ2-7
CDR3aa: CSVRKANSYEQYF
CDR3nt: TGCAGCGTCCGAAAGGCTAATAGCTACGAGCAGTACTTC

v_gene: TRBV20-1
d_gene: .
abundance: .
j_gene: TRBJ2-1
CDR3aa: CSARVPARVAVNNEQFF
CDR3nt: TGCAGTGCTAGAGTTCCGGCCCGGGTAGCGGTAAACAATGAGCAGTTCTTC

v_gene: TRBV12-3/TRBV12-4
d_gene: TRBD1
abundance: few
j_gene: TRBJ1-6
CDR3aa: CASRPGTGGISPLHF
CDR3nt: TGTGCCAGCAGGCCCGGGACAGGGGGCATTTCACCCCTCCACTTT

v_gene: TRBV24-1
d_gene: TRBD1
abundance: .
j_gene: TRBJ2-1
CDR3aa: CATSEPDREYEQFF
CDR3nt: TGTGCCACCAGTGAACCGGACAGGGAGTATGAGCAGTTCTTC

v_gene: TRBV27
d_gene: TRBD2
abundance: .
j_gene: TRBJ2-7
CDR3aa: CASSFAGGAYEQYF
CDR3nt: TGTGCCAGCAGTTTTGCGGGAGGGGCCTACGAGCAGTACTTC

v_gene: TRBV20-1
d_gene: TRBD1
abundance: .
j_gene: TRBJ2-7
CDR3aa: CSAEPTGVYEQYF
CDR3nt: TGCAGTGCCGAACCCACAGGGGTCTACGAGCAGTACTTC

v_gene: TRBV5-6
d_gene: .
abundance: few
j_gene: TRBJ2-7
CDR3aa: CASSSAGGGYEQYF
CDR3nt: TGTGCCAGCAGCTCGGCAGGGGGAGGCTACGAGCAGTACTTC

v_gene: TRBV4-2
d_gene: .
abundance: .
j_gene: TRBJ2-3
CDR3aa: CASSQGSRALDTQYF
CDR3nt: TGTGCCAGCAGCCAAGGATCCCGCGCCCTAGATACGCAGTATTTT

v_gene: TRBV5-1
d_gene: .
abundance: few
j_gene: TRBJ2-5
CDR3aa: CASSLQRLDGETQYF
CDR3nt: TGCGCCAGCAGCTTGCAGCGACTAGACGGTGAGACCCAGTACTTC

v_gene: TRBV5-4
d_gene: .
abundance: few
j_gene: TRBJ2-3
CDR3aa: CASSLLAGSFTDTQYF
CDR3nt: TGTGCCAGCAGCTTGTTGGCCGGGAGCTTCACAGATACGCAGTATTTT

v_gene: TRBV7-9
d_gene: TRBD1
abundance: .
j_gene: TRBJ1-5
CDR3aa: CASSQNKTGIGPQHF
CDR3nt: TGTGCCAGCAGCCAGAATAAGACAGGGATAGGGCCCCAGCATTTT

v_gene: TRBV5-1
d_gene: .
abundance: few
j_gene: TRBJ2-5
CDR3aa: CASSLERGAGETQYF
CDR3nt: TGTGCCAGCAGTTTAGAACGGGGCGCGGGGGAGACCCAGTACTTC

v_gene: TRBV29-1
d_gene: .
abundance: .
j_gene: TRBJ2-7
CDR3aa: CSVEGRQGNAYEQYF
CDR3nt: TGCAGCGTTGAAGGTCGTCAGGGGAATGCCTACGAGCAGTACTTC

v_gene: TRBV9
d_gene: TRBD1
abundance: few
j_gene: TRBJ1-2
CDR3aa: CASSATGEDYYGYTF
CDR3nt: TGTGCCAGCAGCGCTACAGGGGAGGATTACTATGGCTACACCTTC